The text below deals with one T cell receptor beta chain. Its antigen is as yet unknown. These data belong to a study of cytomegalovirus exposure and HLA in healthy donors. Study-wide points: It was confirmed in vitro that a few of the CMV-associated chains were specific for CMV antigens. Donor immune exposure was known only as CMV serostatus.

The germline gives CDR1 SGDLS, CDR2 YYNGEE. The CDR3 covers 13 residues. With 60 Vbeta and 13 Jbeta primers, the PCR was carried out. Data came from immunoSEQ multiplex PCR; TCRdb stores just in-frame clones and leaves some out. Of more than 80,000 clones listed, about two thirds are singletons. The TCR originated in a female donor in good health and CMV-seronegative. The specimen sequenced was PBMCs. The rearrangement uses TRBV9 and TRBJ2-5, with 9 nucleotides matching TRBD1. The J call is doubtful: the DNA matches TRBJ2-7 better. The CDR3 sequence is CASSLWDRDEQYF. Written as DNA, the CDR3 is TGTGCCAGCAGCCTTTGGGACAGGGACGAGCAGTACTTC.